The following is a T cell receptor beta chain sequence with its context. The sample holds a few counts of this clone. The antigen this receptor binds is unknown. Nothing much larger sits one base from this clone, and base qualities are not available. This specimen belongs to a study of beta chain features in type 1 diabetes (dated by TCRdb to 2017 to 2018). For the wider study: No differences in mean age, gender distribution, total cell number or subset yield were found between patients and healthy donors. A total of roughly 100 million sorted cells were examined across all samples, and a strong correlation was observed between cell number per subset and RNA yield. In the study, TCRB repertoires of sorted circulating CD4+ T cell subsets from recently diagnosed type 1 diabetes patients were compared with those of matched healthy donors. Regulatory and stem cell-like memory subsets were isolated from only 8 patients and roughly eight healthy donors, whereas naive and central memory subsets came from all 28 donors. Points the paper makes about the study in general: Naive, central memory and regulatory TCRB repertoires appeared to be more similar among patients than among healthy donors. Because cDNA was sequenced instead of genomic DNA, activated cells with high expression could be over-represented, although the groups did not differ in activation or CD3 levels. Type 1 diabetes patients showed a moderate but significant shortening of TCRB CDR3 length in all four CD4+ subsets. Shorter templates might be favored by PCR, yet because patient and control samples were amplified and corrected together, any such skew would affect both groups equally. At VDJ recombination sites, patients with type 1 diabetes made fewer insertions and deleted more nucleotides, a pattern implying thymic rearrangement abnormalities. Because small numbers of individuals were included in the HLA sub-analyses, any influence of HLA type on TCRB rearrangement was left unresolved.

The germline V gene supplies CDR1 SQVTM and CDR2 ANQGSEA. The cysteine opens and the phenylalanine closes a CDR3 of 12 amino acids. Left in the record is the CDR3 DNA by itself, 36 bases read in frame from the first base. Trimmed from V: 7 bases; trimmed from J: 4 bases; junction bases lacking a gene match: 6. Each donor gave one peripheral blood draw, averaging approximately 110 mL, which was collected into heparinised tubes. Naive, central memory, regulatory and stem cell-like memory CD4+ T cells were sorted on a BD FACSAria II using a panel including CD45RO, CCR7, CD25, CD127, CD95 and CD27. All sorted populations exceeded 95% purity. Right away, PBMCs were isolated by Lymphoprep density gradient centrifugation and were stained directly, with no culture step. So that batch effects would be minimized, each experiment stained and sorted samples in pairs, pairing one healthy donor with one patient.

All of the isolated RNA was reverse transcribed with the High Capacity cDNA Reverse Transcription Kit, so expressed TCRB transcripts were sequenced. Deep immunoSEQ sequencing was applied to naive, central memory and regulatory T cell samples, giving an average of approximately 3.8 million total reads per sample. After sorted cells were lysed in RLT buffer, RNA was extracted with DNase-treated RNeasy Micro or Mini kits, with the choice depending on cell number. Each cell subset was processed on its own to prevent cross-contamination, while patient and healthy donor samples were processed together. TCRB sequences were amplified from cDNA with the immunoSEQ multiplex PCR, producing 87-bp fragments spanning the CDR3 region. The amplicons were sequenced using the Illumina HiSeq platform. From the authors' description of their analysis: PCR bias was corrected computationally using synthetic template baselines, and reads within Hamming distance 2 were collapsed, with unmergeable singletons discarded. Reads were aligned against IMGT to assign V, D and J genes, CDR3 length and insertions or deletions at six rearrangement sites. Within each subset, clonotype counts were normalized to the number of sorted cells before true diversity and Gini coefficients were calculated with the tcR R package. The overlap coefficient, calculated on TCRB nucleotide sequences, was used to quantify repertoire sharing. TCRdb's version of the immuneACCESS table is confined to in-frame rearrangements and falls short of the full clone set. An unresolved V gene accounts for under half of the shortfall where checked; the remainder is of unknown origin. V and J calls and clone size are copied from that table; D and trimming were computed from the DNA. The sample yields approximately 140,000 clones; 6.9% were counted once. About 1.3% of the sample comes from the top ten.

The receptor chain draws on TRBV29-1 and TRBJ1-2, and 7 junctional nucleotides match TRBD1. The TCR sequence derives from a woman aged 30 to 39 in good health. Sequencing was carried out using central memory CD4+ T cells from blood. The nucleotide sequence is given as TGCAGCGGGCGGGACAGTGCCTATGGCTACACCTTC. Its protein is CSGRDSAYGYTF.